A single sample is the source of the 15 T cell receptor beta chains below, sequenced in a study of T-cell reconstitution after alpha-beta-depleted transplantation in children. A TCRbeta library incorporating unique molecular identifiers was prepared. Each CDR3 protein is one row after TCRdb ran MiXCR on the PCR reads. The sample carries 610,000 or so distinct CDR3 sequences, roughly a quarter recorded once. The source was PBMCs, collected before TCRalphabeta/CD19-depleted stem cell transplant. The receptor source for this set is a boy under two years old with Wiskott-Aldrich syndrome, due to receive a stem cell transplant.

This chain connects TRBV21-1 to TRBJ2-3; TRBD2 is the table's D call and was not checked against the DNA. TRBV21-1 is described as a pseudogene. This CDR3 is built from 17 residues. CDR3 DNA sequence: TGTGCCAGCTTATCTTGGGGACTCCGGGACTACCCAGATACGCAGTATTTT. Protein: CASLSWGLRDYPDTQYF.

This chain links TRBV12-3 or TRBV12-4 with TRBJ1-5, with TRBD1 as a possible D gene (6 bases). The CDR3 extends over 15 amino acids. V lost 5 bases and J lost 3, with 14 bases in between. The CDR3 DNA reads TGTGCCAGCAGTCGTCTTCAGGGGAACAATCAGCCCCAGCATTTT. This translates into CASSRLQGNNQPQHF.

The chain employs TRBV20-1 and TRBJ1-3; D uncertain. CDR3 length: 14 residues. Germline V gene lookup returns CDR1 DFQATT and CDR2 SNEGSKA (reference sequence). Trimming cost V 5 bases and J 6 bases, with 17 bases left between them. The CDR3 protein is CSALRQKLENTIYF. In nucleotides, the CDR3 is TGCAGTGCTCTCAGGCAGAAGTTGGAAAACACCATATATTTT.

This clonotype was seen more than once but under ten times. The V call is TRBV20-1, the J call TRBJ1-1; the D gene is possibly TRBD1 (5 bases). The CDR3 covers 13 residues. Germline V gene lookup returns CDR1 DFQATT and CDR2 SNEGSKA (reference sequence). Trimming took 3 bases from V and 3 from J, leaving 11 bases between them. The DNA for the CDR3 is TGCAGTGCTAGGAGGGGCGAGTACACTGAAGCTTTCTTT. This sequence encodes CSARRGEYTEAFF.

CDR3 sequence: CASSRTRDYEQYF. CDR3 nucleotides: TGCGCCAGCAGCCGGACTAGGGACTACGAGCAGTACTTC. This chain uses TRBV5-1 with TRBJ2-7, with 7 nucleotides matching TRBD2. Germline-derived CDR1 and CDR2 are SGHRS and YFSETQ. This CDR3 has 13 residues. V lost 4 bases and J lost 3; bases outside the gene matches: 4.

The rearrangement links TRBV6-5 to TRBJ2-1; D uncertain. This CDR3 has 14 residues. Germline values: CDR1 MNHEY, CDR2 SVGAGI. Trimming stripped 2 bases from V and 5 bases from J, with 10 bases between. The CDR3 spells CASSYGGVNNEQFF. CDR3 DNA: TGTGCCAGCAGTTACGGCGGAGTTAACAATGAGCAGTTCTTC.

The chain has TRBV7-9 and TRBJ2-3; 8 bases are shared with TRBD2. CDR1 is SEHNR and CDR2 is FQNEAQ in the germline V gene (reference sequence). CDR3 size: 17 residues. Trimming removed 5 bases from V and 0 bases from J; junction bases left unmatched: 10. The CDR3 coding sequence is TGTGCCAGCAGCGTCCAACTAGCGGACCCTAGCACAGATACGCAGTATTTT. It specifies CASSVQLADPSTDTQYF.

The V gene is TRBV5-1, the J gene TRBJ1-2; 9 nucleotides line up with TRBD1. V was pared by 4 bases and J by 8 bases, with 6 bases of the junction left unmatched. CDR3 length: 13 amino acids. Germline CDR1 and CDR2: SGHRS and YFSETQ. CDR3: CASSPQGAEGYTF. The DNA for the CDR3 is TGCGCCAGCAGCCCACAGGGGGCGGAGGGCTACACCTTC.

This sequence joins TRBV12-3 or TRBV12-4 and TRBJ2-1; D ambiguous. V shed 3 bases and J shed 2 bases, with 8 bases lying between them. This CDR3 has 14 amino acids. The CDR3 nucleotides are TGTGCCAGCAGTTTCGGGCCGCCCTACAATGAGCAGTTCTTC. Translated: CASSFGPPYNEQFF.

This sequence joins TRBV6-1 and TRBJ2-3; 12 nucleotides agree with TRBD2. The V gene's germline CDR1 is MNHNS and CDR2 SASEGT. Trimming took 6 bases from V and 1 from J; bases not matched to a gene: 11. The CDR3 loop spans 18 amino acids. The CDR3 spells CASSRLAGVGRGTDTQYF. The CDR3 DNA reads as TGTGCCAGCAGCCGACTAGCGGGAGTTGGTCGTGGCACAGATACGCAGTATTTT.

The chain is built from TRBV7-8 and TRBJ2-1; D is uncertain. CDR1 is SGHVS and CDR2 is FQNEAQ in the germline V gene. Trimming left V 2 bases short and J 0 bases short, with 14 bases between. This CDR3 has 17 amino acids. In DNA, the CDR3 is TGTGCCAGCAGCTTAATTTTTGCCTTGGCCTCCTACAATGAGCAGTTCTTC. Amino acid sequence: CASSLIFALASYNEQFF.

Details on this clonotype: The junction does not match germline at one end; this may be a read error. The genes are TRBV7-2 and TRBJ2-7, with 11 bases matching TRBD2. Looked up from germline, CDR1 is SGHTA and CDR2 is FQGNSA. The CDR3 runs 15 residues. The CDR3 protein is CASSLGLAGPYDQYF. As DNA, the CDR3 is TGTGCCAGCAGCTTAGGACTAGCGGGACCCTACGACCAGTACTTC. The variable domain in full, completed from reference TRBV7-2 and TRBJ2-7, reads GAGVSQSPSNKVTEKGKDVELRCDPISGHTALYWYRQSLGQGLEFLIYFQGNSAPDKSGLPSDRFSAERTGGSVSTLTIQRTQQEDSAVYLCASSLGLAGPYDQYFGPGTRLTVT.

The rearrangement uses TRBV29-1 and TRBJ2-1, with TRBD2 identical over 7 bases. The germline V gene has CDR1 SQVTM and CDR2 ANQGSEA. The CDR3 contains 14 residues. With V trimmed by 3 bases and J by 4 bases, 6 bases remained unmatched. CDR3 nucleotides: TGCAGCGTTGATGGGGGGAGGGCTTACAATGAGCAGTTCTTC. Protein: CSVDGGRAYNEQFF.

In its sample, this clonotype was seen a few times. V usage is TRBV5-1 and J usage is TRBJ2-2; D perhaps matches TRBD2 (6 bases). The CDR3 spans 14 residues. Trimming took 4 bases from V and 6 from J, leaving 13 bases between them. Germline V gives CDR1 SGHRS, CDR2 YFSETQ. The CDR3 coding sequence is TGCGCCAGCAGCCCGGGAGTATGGGCCGGGGAGCTGTTTTTT. Its protein is CASSPGVWAGELFF.

In its sample, this clonotype was seen a few times. The J gene is TRBJ1-2, the V gene TRBV7-6, with TRBD1 matching 9 bases. V lost 3 bases, J lost 4 bases, and 6 bases stayed unmatched. In germline, CDR1 is SGHVS, CDR2 FNYEAQ. The CDR3 extends over 15 amino acids. In nucleotides, the CDR3 is TGTGCCAGCAGCTTGTCGGACAGGGGCCGCTATGGCTACACCTTC. This codes for CASSLSDRGRYGYTF.